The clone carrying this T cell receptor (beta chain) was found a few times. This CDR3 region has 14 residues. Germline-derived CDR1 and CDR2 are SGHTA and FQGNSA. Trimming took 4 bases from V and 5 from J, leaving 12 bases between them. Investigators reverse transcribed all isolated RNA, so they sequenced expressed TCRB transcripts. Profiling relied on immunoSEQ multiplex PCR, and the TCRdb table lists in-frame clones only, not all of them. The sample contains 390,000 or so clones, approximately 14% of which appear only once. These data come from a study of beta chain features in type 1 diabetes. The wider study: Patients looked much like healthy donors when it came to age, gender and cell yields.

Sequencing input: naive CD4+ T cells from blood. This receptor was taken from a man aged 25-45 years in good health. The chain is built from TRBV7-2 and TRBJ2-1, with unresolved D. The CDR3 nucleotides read TGTGCCAGCAGCTCCCCAGGACGGGACAATGAGCAGTTCTTC. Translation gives CASSSPGRDNEQFF. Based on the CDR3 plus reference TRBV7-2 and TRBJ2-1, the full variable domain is GAGVSQSPSNKVTEKGKDVELRCDPISGHTALYWYRQSLGQGLEFLIYFQGNSAPDKSGLPSDRFSAERTGGSVSTLTIQRTQQEDSAVYLCASSSPGRDNEQFFGPGTRLTVL.